A selection of T cell receptor beta chains follows, all from one sample in a study of response to subunit inactivated influenza vaccine. MiXCR, applied by TCRdb to the RT-PCR reads, yields one record per CDR3 protein. This table holds about half a million distinct CDR3 sequences, around 9.9% found once. Sample: PBMCs from blood, taken about 6 weeks after vaccination. The receptors were sampled from a man aged 45-60 years who received an inactivated influenza vaccine. CDR3s include the opening cysteine and the closing phenylalanine or tryptophan. The D gene is left open where the match is weak. The size entry is marked missing in some rows and otherwise reads once, few, many or a size class.

D gene | J gene | clone size | CDR3 length | V gene | CDR3 DNA | CDR3 protein
. | TRBJ1-1 | many | 14 | TRBV29-1 | TGCAGCGTTGAAGATCCAGGCTGGAGCACTGAAGCTTTCTTT | CSVEDPGWSTEAFF
TRBD1 | TRBJ1-6 | few | 15 | TRBV16 | TGTGCCAGCAGCCAACTGGACAGGGAAAATTCACCCCTCCACTTT | CASSQLDRENSPLHF
TRBD1 | TRBJ1-2 | few | 13 | TRBV7-9 | TGTGCCAGCAGTCCCGACAGGGTGGAGGGCTACACCTTC | CASSPDRVEGYTF
. | TRBJ1-2 | . | 15 | TRBV5-5 | TGTGCCAGCAGCGAAGGGGAGTTCACTGCCTATGGCTACACCTTC | CASSEGEFTAYGYTF
. | TRBJ2-1 | many | 14 | TRBV20-1 | TGCAGTGCTAGAGATTTCGGCAGAAACAATGAGCAGTTCTTC | CSARDFGRNNEQFF
. | TRBJ1-1 | few | 12 | TRBV6-1 | TGTGCCAGCAGTGCCGGCCGCACTGAAGCTTTCTTT | CASSAGRTEAFF
. | TRBJ2-1 | few | 12 | TRBV6-5 | TGTGCCAGCAGCGTAATATACAATGAGCAGTTCTTC | CASSVIYNEQFF
TRBD2 | TRBJ2-1 | few | 15 | TRBV20-1 | TGCAGTGCAGGGACTAGCGGGAGAGTCTACAATGAGCAGTTCTTC | CSAGTSGRVYNEQFF
TRBD1 | TRBJ1-1 | few | 14 | TRBV4-3 | TGCGCCAGCAGCCGGGACAGGGGCATCACTGAAGCTTTCTTT | CASSRDRGITEAFF
. | TRBJ2-1 | . | 15 | TRBV6-2/TRBV6-3 | TGTGCCAGCAGTTACTCGCTTGACTACCGTGGTGAGAAGTTCTTC | CASSYSLDYRGEKFF
TRBD2 | TRBJ2-1 | . | 21 | TRBV10-3 | TGTGCCATCAGCCCCCATGGGGAACTAGCGGGGGCGGTTTTTGGTTACAATGAGCAGTTCTTC | CAISPHGELAGAVFGYNEQFF
. | TRBJ2-2 | . | 15 | TRBV29-1 | TGCAGCGTTGCCTTTTCACCTTTTGGTACCGGGGAGCTGTTTTTT | CSVAFSPFGTGELFF
. | TRBJ2-7 | many | 12 | TRBV28 | TGTGCCATAGGACGGCCGACCTACGAGCAGTACTTC | CAIGRPTYEQYF
. | TRBJ2-3 | . | 14 | TRBV7-2 | TGTGCCAGCAGCACATCCGGGCAGGGGCCGGTTCAGTATTTT | CASSTSGQGPVQYF
TRBD1 | TRBJ1-1 | few | 13 | TRBV29-1 | TGCAGCGTCGTTACAGGGGTTGAGGCTGAAGCTTTCTTT | CSVVTGVEAEAFF
. | TRBJ2-2 | few | 15 | TRBV20-1 | TGCAGTGCTAGCCCCGGGGCGCCGGGCACCGGGGAGCTGTTTTTT | CSASPGAPGTGELFF
. | TRBJ2-5 | . | 15 | TRBV7-8 | TGTGCCAGCAGCTTATACCGGCCTGGGAAGGAGACCCAGTACTTC | CASSLYRPGKETQYF
. | TRBJ2-5 | . | 15 | TRBV4-3 | TGCGCCAGCAGCCCGGTAGGCAGGGTACAAGAGACCCAGTACTTC | CASSPVGRVQETQYF
TRBD1 | TRBJ2-2 | . | 15 | TRBV12-3/TRBV12-4 | TGTGCCAGCAGTGCCTTAACAGGGGGCCTCGGGGAGCTGTTTTTT | CASSALTGGLGELFF
. | TRBJ2-2 | many | 12 | TRBV6-5 | TGTGCCAGCAGTTACAGGGATGGGGAGCTGTTTTTT | CASSYRDGELFF
. | TRBJ2-5 | . | 15 | TRBV1 | TGCACCAGCAGCCCCGGGACAGGGATGCTTGGGACCCAGTACTTC | CTSSPGTGMLGTQYF
TRBD1 | TRBJ2-1 | . | 15 | TRBV7-9 | TGTGCCAGCAGCCCACAGGGGGCCGCCTACAATGAGCAGTTCTTC | CASSPQGAAYNEQFF
. | TRBJ1-2 | many | 12 | TRBV7-9 | TGTGCCAGCAGCTCGGTTAACTATGGCTACACCTTC | CASSSVNYGYTF
. | TRBJ2-5 | . | 15 | TRBV4-2 | TGTGCCAGCAGCCAAGCACTCCGGGGGGCTCGGACCCAGTACTTC | CASSQALRGARTQYF
. | TRBJ2-5 | few | 15 | TRBV10-3 | TGTGCCATCAGTGATTCTTCGGGGATCGGAGAGACCCAGTACTTC | CAISDSSGIGETQYF
. | TRBJ2-1 | many | 15 | TRBV25-1 | TGTGCCAGCAGTGGTCCGGGGGCGAGGGGAAATGAGCAGTTCTTC | CASSGPGARGNEQFF
TRBD1 | TRBJ2-5 | . | 14 | TRBV5-6 | TGTGCCAGCAGCGGCCGGGACAGGCGCGAGACCCAGTACTTC | CASSGRDRRETQYF
. | TRBJ1-5 | few | 15 | TRBV4-2 | TGTGCCAGCAGCCCAACTGAGGGTAACAATCAGCCCCAGCATTTT | CASSPTEGNNQPQHF
. | TRBJ2-3 | . | 14 | TRBV29-1 | TGCAGCGTTGCCACACCCCTGGGCGGGGATACGCAGTATTTT | CSVATPLGGDTQYF
. | TRBJ2-1 | few | 13 | TRBV29-1 | TGCAGCGTTGAGAGGCTAGCTCACAATGAGCAGTTCTTC | CSVERLAHNEQFF
. | TRBJ2-2 | many | 15 | TRBV11-2 | TGTGCCAGCAGCTTAGCAACAGGGTCCACCGGGGAGCTGTTTTTT | CASSLATGSTGELFF
TRBD1 | TRBJ2-1 | many | 14 | TRBV15 | TGTGCCACCAGCAGGGGACAGCCCTACAATGAGCAGTTCTTC | CATSRGQPYNEQFF
TRBD2 | TRBJ2-1 | few | 17 | TRBV7-9 | TGTGCCAGCAGCCCAATTAGCGGGACGAGCTCCTACAATGAGCAGTTCTTC | CASSPISGTSSYNEQFF
TRBD1 | TRBJ1-4 | few | 17 | TRBV9 | TGTGCCAGCAGCGTAGGACCCGGACAGGGTGTTAATGAAAAACTGTTTTTT | CASSVGPGQGVNEKLFF
. | TRBJ2-1 | few | 16 | TRBV5-6 | TGTGCCAGCAGCCCGGACGGGACACCCTCCTACAATGAGCAGTTCTTC | CASSPDGTPSYNEQFF
TRBD1 | TRBJ1-5 | many | 16 | TRBV5-5 | TGTGCCAGCAGCTCGAACGACAGGGTTGTCAATCAGCCCCAGCATTTT | CASSSNDRVVNQPQHF
. | TRBJ2-3 | few | 15 | TRBV9 | TGTGCCAGCAGCTCTAGAGAAGGGGGCACAGATACGCAGTATTTT | CASSSREGGTDTQYF
TRBD1 | TRBJ1-2 | few | 15 | TRBV29-1 | TGCAGCGTTGGGGACAGGTTATCTTCTTTGGATGGCTACACCTTC | CSVGDRLSSLDGYTF
TRBD1 | TRBJ2-5 | . | 15 | TRBV5-4 | TGTGCCAGCAGCTGGGGACAGGGGGCGTCAGAGACCCAGTACTTC | CASSWGQGASETQYF
TRBD2 | TRBJ2-3 | many | 13 | TRBV29-1 | TGCAGCGTTCAAGGACTAGCGGCAGATACGCAGTATTTT | CSVQGLAADTQYF
. | TRBJ2-5 | few | 18 | TRBV20-1 | TGCAGTGCTAGAAATGCTAGGGGCCCCGGTTCTTATGAAGAGACCCAGTACTTC | CSARNARGPGSYEETQYF
TRBD1 | TRBJ1-4 | few | 16 | TRBV7-9 | TGTGCCAGCAGCTCGGACAGGGGGCGCCCCCAAGAAAAACTGTTTTTT | CASSSDRGRPQEKLFF
. | TRBJ2-3 | . | 15 | TRBV7-9 | TGTGCCAGCAGCTTAGCGGGCTACTACACAGATACGCAGTATTTT | CASSLAGYYTDTQYF
TRBD1 | TRBJ2-7 | few | 14 | TRBV27 | TGTGCCAGCAGCGCCGGGACAGGGATCTACGAGCAGTACTTC | CASSAGTGIYEQYF
TRBD2 | TRBJ2-1 | . | 13 | TRBV28 | TGTGCCAGCAGGGCGGGGGGGCCGTATGAGCAGTTCTTC | CASRAGGPYEQFF
. | TRBJ1-5 | . | 16 | TRBV7-3 | TGTGCCAGCAGCTTAGGTCACCAAAATAGCAATCAGCCCCAGCATTTT | CASSLGHQNSNQPQHF
. | TRBJ2-3 | . | 12 | TRBV29-1 | TGCAGCGCTCCTGTGCGGGCAGATACGCAGTATTTT | CSAPVRADTQYF
TRBD1 | TRBJ2-1 | . | 14 | TRBV12-5 | TGTGCTAGTGGTTTGGAGACAGGGCTTAATGAGCAGTTCTTC | CASGLETGLNEQFF